Following are 4 T cell receptor beta chains from one sample sequenced in a study of Graves' ophthalmopathy and Graves' hyperthyroidism. For repertoire sequencing, the TCR beta CDR3 regions were amplified from RNA transcripts. The workflow started with a first-round RT-PCR run with HTBI primers and then moved on to a second-round multiplex PCR. A single record per CDR3 protein comes from TCRdb applying MiXCR to the multiplex PCR reads. The table includes about 420,000 distinct CDR3 sequences, under 25% detected once. Material for sequencing was peripheral blood. The receptors derive from a woman between 18 and 30 years old with stable Graves' hyperthyroidism.

This clonotype showed up just a few times. V usage is TRBV7-9 and J usage is TRBJ2-7; 8 nucleotides align to TRBD1. J lost 3 bases, V lost 5 bases, and 6 bases had no gene match. Germline V gives CDR1 SEHNR, CDR2 FQNEAQ (reference sequence). This CDR3 is built from 14 residues. This CDR3 reads CASSATTGVYEQYF. DNA for the CDR3: TGTGCCAGCAGCGCCACGACAGGGGTCTACGAGCAGTACTTC.

This clonotype was counted at least ten times. The rearrangement uses TRBV3-1 and TRBJ1-5; D is unresolved. V was shortened by 1 base and J by 3 bases, with 10 bases between the two germline ends. Germline assignment: CDR1 LGHDT and CDR2 YNNKEL (reference sequence). The CDR3 length is 15 residues. The CDR3 sequence: CASSQGEAVNQPQHF. The DNA of the CDR3 is TGTGCCAGCAGCCAAGGCGAGGCAGTCAATCAGCCCCAGCATTTT.

This clonotype was detected ten times or more. The chain joins TRBV4-1 to TRBJ2-7; the D is unclear. Trimming stripped 0 bases from V and 3 bases from J, with 12 bases between. In germline, CDR1 is MGHRA, CDR2 YSYEKL. CDR3 length: 15 residues. The CDR3 region has the DNA TGCGCCAGCAGCCAAGACTGGACGGATCACTACGAGCAGTACTTC. Translated, it gives CASSQDWTDHYEQYF.

This clonotype was seen at least ten times. The rearrangement uses TRBV6-5 and TRBJ1-6; D unresolved. V lost 0 bases to trimming and J lost 5 bases, with 5 bases between them. CDR1 MNHEY and CDR2 SVGAGI come from the germline V gene. CDR3 length: 14 residues. This CDR3 reads CASSYSPDNSPLHF. DNA for the CDR3: TGTGCCAGCAGTTACTCTCCGGATAATTCACCCCTCCACTTT.